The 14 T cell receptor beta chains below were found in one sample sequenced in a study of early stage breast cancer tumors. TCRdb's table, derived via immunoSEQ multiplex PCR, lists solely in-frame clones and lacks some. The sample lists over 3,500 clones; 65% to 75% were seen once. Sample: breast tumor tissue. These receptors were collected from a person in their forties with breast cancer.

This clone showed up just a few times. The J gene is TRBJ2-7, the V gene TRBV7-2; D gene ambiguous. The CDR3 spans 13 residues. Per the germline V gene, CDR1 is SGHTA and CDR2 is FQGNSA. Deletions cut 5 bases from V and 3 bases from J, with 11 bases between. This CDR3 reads CASSPWGGYEQYF. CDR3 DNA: TGTGCCAGCAGCCCGTGGGGTGGCTACGAGCAGTACTTC.

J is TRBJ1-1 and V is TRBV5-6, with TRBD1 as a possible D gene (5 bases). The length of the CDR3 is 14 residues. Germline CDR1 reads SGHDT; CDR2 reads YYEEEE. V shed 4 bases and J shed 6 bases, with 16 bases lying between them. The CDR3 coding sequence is TGTGCCAGCAGCCTTGGGACGATCGGCGCTGAAGCTTTCTTT. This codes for CASSLGTIGAEAFF.

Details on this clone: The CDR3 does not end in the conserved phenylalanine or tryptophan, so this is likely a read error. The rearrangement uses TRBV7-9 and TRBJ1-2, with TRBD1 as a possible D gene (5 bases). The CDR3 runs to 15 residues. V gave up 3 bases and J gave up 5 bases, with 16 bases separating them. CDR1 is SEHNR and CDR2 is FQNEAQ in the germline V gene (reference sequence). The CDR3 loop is CASSLDTLGGYGYTL. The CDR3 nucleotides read TGTGCCAGCAGCTTGGACACCCTCGGTGGGTATGGCTACACCCTC.

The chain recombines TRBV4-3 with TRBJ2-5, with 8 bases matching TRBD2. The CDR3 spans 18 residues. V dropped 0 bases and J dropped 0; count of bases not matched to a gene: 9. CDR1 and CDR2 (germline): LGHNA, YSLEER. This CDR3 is CASSQDLGGRTYQETQYF. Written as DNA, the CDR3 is TGCGCCAGCAGCCAAGATCTTGGCGGGAGGACGTACCAAGAGACCCAGTACTTC.

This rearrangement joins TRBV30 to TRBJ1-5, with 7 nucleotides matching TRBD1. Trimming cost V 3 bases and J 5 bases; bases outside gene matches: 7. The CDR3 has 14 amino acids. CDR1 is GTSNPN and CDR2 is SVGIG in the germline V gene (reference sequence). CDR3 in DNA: TGTGCCTGGAGCACACAAGGGGGCCATCAGCCCCAGCATTTT. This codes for CAWSTQGGHQPQHF.

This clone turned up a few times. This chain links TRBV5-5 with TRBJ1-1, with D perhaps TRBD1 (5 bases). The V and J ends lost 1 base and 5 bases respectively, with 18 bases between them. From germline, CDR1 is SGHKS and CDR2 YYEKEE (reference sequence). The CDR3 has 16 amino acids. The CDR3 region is CASSLFGAGEGTEAFF. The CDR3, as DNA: TGTGCCAGCAGCTTGTTTGGGGCCGGGGAAGGTACTGAAGCTTTCTTT.

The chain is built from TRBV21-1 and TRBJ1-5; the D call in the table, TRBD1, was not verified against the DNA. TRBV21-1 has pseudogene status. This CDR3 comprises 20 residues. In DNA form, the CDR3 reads TGTGCCAGCAGCAAAATCCCGGCCAACCGGGACAGGACTAGCAATCAGCCCCAGCATTTT. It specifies CASSKIPANRDRTSNQPQHF.

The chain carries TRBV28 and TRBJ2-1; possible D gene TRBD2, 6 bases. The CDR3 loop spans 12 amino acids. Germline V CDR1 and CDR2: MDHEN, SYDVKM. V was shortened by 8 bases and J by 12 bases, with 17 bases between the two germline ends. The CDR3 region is CASGEVELSQFF. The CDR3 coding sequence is TGTGCCAGCGGGGAGGTTGAACTTTCGCAGTTCTTC.

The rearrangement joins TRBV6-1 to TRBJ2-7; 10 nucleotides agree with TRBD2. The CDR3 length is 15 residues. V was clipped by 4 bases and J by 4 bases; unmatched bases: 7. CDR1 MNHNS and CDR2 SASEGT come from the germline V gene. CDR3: CASSVELAGAYEQYF. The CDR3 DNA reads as TGTGCCAGCAGTGTAGAGCTAGCGGGAGCGTACGAGCAGTACTTC.

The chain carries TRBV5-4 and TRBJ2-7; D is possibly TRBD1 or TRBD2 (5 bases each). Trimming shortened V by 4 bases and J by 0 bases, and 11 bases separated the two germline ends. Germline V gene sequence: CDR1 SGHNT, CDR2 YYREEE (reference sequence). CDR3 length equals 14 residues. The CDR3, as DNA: TGTGCCAGCAGCCCGGGGCCTAGCTCCTACGAGCAGTACTTC. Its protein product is CASSPGPSSYEQYF.

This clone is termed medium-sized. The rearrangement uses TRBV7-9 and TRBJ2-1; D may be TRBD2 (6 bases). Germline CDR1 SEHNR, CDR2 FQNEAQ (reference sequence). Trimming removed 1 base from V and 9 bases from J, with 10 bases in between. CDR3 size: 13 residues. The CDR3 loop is CASSLGGVSEQFF. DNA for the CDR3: TGTGCCAGCAGCTTAGGGGGGGTAAGTGAGCAGTTCTTC.

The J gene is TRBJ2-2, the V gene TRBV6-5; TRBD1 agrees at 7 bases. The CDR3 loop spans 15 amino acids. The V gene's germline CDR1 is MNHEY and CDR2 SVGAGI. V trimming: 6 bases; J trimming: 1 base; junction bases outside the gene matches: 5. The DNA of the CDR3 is TGTGCCAGCAGCCGACAGGGTCAGAACACCGGGGAGCTGTTTTTT. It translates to CASSRQGQNTGELFF.

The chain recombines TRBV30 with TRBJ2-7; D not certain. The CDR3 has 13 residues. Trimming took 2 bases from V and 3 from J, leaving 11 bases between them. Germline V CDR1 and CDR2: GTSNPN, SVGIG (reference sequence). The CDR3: CAWSSVMNYEQYF. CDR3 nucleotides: TGTGCCTGGAGTAGCGTCATGAACTACGAGCAGTACTTC.

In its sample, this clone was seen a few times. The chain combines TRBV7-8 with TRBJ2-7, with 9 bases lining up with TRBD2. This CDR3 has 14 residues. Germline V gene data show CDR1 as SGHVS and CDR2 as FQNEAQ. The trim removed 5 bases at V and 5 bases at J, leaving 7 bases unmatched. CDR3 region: CASSPTAGGDEQYF. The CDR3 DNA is TGTGCCAGCAGCCCCACGGCGGGAGGGGACGAGCAGTACTTC.